Listed below are T cell receptor beta chains from one sample, sequenced in a study of CD8 T cells in Susac syndrome. One entry per CDR3 protein results from TCRdb running MiXCR on the immunoSEQ multiplex PCR reads. The table lists around 80,000 distinct CDR3 sequences, about 93% of them singletons. Sequenced sample: CD8+ T cells from PBMCs. All receptors come from a human donor with Susac syndrome. Each CDR3 is given with its conserved first and last residue. The D gene is left open where the match is weak. Size values are once, few and many counts, or a class for expanded clones, and some rows have none.

clone_size	j_call	d_call	v_call	cdr3_aa	cdr3_nt
once	TRBJ2-2	TRBD1	TRBV20-1	CSARRQGAVTGELFF	TGCAGTGCTCGAAGACAGGGAGCAGTTACCGGGGAGCTGTTTTTT
NA	TRBJ2-1	NA	TRBV9	CASREIEGEQFF	TGTGCCAGCAGGGAGATTGAGGGTGAGCAGTTCTTC
NA	TRBJ2-3	NA	TRBV5-6	CASSSTGWTDTQYF	TGTGCCAGCAGCTCGACGGGGTGGACAGATACGCAGTATTTT
NA	TRBJ2-1	NA	TRBV13	CASSLASEGGTNEQFF	TGTGCCAGCAGCTTAGCCTCCGAGGGGGGTACCAATGAGCAGTTCTTC
NA	TRBJ2-2	TRBD1	TRBV19	CASTPFPGQPTGELFF	TGTGCCAGTACCCCATTCCCGGGACAGCCCACCGGGGAGCTGTTTTTT
NA	TRBJ1-1	NA	TRBV3-1	CASSQFKNTEAFF	TGTGCCAGCAGCCAGTTTAAGAACACTGAAGCTTTCTTT
NA	TRBJ2-2	NA	TRBV5-1	CASSLDGSNTGELFF	TGCGCCAGCAGCTTGGACGGGTCGAACACCGGGGAGCTGTTTTTT
NA	TRBJ1-6	TRBD1	TRBV2	CAGGQGNNSPLHF	TGTGCCGGAGGACAGGGAAATAATTCACCCCTCCACTTT
NA	TRBJ1-2	TRBD1	TRBV9	CASSVARTGEEGYTF	TGTGCCAGCAGCGTAGCAAGGACAGGGGAAGAGGGCTACACCTTC
NA	TRBJ1-5	NA	TRBV20-1	CSARGNRVNQPQHF	TGCAGTGCTAGAGGGAACAGGGTCAATCAGCCCCAGCATTTT
NA	TRBJ2-1	NA	TRBV30	CAWSDFSANEQFF	TGTGCCTGGAGTGACTTTAGCGCTAATGAGCAGTTCTTC
NA	TRBJ1-2	TRBD1	TRBV28	CASNTGGGYGYTF	TGTGCCAGCAATACAGGGGGCGGCTATGGCTACACCTTC
NA	TRBJ2-7	TRBD1	TRBV20-1	CSAKDRGLSYEQYF	TGCAGTGCGAAGGACAGGGGTCTCTCCTACGAGCAGTACTTC
NA	TRBJ2-1	NA	TRBV29-1	CSVGKAAYNEQFF	TGCAGCGTTGGTAAAGCGGCCTACAATGAGCAGTTCTTC
NA	TRBJ2-1	NA	TRBV20-1	CSARDRSSSSYNEQFF	TGCAGTGCTAGAGATCGCAGTTCCAGCTCCTACAATGAGCAGTTCTTC
NA	TRBJ2-7	NA	TRBV9	CASSEGDRSSYEQYF	TGTGCCAGCAGCGAGGGGGACCGGAGCTCCTACGAGCAGTACTTC
once	TRBJ1-1	NA	TRBV6-2/TRBV6-3	CASNTERGPLTEAFF	TGTGCCAGCAACACGGAGCGGGGACCTCTCACTGAAGCTTTCTTT
NA	TRBJ2-2	NA	TRBV29-1	CSVEDPRGPTGELFF	TGCAGCGTTGAAGATCCTCGAGGCCCCACCGGGGAGCTGTTTTTT